This T cell receptor (beta chain) was obtained from a study of T cells after yellow fever vaccination. The V and J ends lost 0 bases and 0 bases respectively, with 12 bases between them. The CDR3 runs 18 residues. Germline V gene lookup returns CDR1 SGHDN and CDR2 FVKESK. Findings of the study overall: When the response was secondary, it was weaker but reached its peak faster, day 5 versus 15.

This clonotype came up a few times. What it recognizes is unknown. Each CDR3 protein gets one entry after TCRdb re-called the 5' RACE reads with MiXCR. Counted here are hundreds of thousands of distinct CDR3 sequences, around 12% occurring once; the ten biggest clones make up 14% to 15%. This receptor was identified in a man under 40 who received the YFV17D yellow fever vaccine. V gene TRBV14 combines with J gene TRBJ2-6, with no clear D. Sequences were derived from PBMCs, sampled on the day of the yellow fever booster vaccination. CDR3 bases: TGTGCCAGCAGCCAAGATGACATAGTATTCTCTGGGGCCAACGTCCTGACTTTC. This codes for CASSQDDIVFSGANVLTF.